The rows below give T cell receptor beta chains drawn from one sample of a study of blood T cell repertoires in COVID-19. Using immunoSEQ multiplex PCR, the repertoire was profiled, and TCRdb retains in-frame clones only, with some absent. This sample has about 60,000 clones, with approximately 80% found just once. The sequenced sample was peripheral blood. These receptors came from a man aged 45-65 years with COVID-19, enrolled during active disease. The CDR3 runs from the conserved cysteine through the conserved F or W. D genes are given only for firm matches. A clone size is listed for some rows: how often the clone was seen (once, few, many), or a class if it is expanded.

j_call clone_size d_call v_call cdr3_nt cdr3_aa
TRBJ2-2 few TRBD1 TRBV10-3 TGTGCCAACTCGGGACAGCAGACCGGGGAGCTGTTTTTT CANSGQQTGELFF
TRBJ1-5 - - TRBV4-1 TGCGCCAGCAGCCAGGTAATCGGGATGGCTCAGCCCCAGCATTTT CASSQVIGMAQPQHF
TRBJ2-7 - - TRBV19 TGTGCCAGTAGTATAGTTGCGATGGAGGGATACGAGCAGTACTTC CASSIVAMEGYEQYF
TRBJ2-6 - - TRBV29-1 TGCAGCGTTGATTCGGGGACTGGGGCCAACGTCCTGACTTTC CSVDSGTGANVLTF
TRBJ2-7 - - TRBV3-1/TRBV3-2 TGTGCCAGCAGCCAAGCGGTAACCTACGAGCAGTACTTC CASSQAVTYEQYF
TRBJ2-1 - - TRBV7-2 TGTGCCAGCAGATGGGGGCTTATGAGTGAGCAGTTCTTC CASRWGLMSEQFF
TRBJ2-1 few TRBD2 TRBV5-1 TGCGCCAGCAGCTTGGAGCCTAGCGGGAGGTACAATGAGCAGTTCTTC CASSLEPSGRYNEQFF
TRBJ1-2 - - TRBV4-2 TGTGCCAGCAGCCAAGACACTAACTATGGCTACACCTTC CASSQDTNYGYTF
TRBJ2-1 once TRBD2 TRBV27 TGTGCCAGCAGTGTACTAGCGCCTTACAATGAGCAGTTCTTC CASSVLAPYNEQFF
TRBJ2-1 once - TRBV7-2 TGTGCCAGCAGCTTCCCGGGGGACCGTACCTACAATGAGCAGTTCTTC CASSFPGDRTYNEQFF
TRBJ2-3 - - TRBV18 TGTGCCAGCTCACCCTGGACTGACACAGATACGCAGTATTTT CASSPWTDTDTQYF
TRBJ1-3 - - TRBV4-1 TGCGCCAGCAGCCAAGCGGACACCAGCTCTGGAAACACCATATATTTT CASSQADTSSGNTIYF
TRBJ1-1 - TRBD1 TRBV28 TGTGCCAGCATTACCGGGACAGGGGGCGCTTTCTTT CASITGTGGAFF
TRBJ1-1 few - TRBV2 TGTGCCAGCAGTGAAGACGGGATTGTGTGGACTGAAGCTTTCTTT CASSEDGIVWTEAFF
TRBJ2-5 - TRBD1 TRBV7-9 TGTGCCAGCAGCAGGGACAGGGTAGAAGAGACCCAGTACTTC CASSRDRVEETQYF
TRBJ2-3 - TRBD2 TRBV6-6 TGTGCCAGCAGTTACTCGGGGGGAGGGCCCGCAGATACGCAGTATTTT CASSYSGGGPADTQYF
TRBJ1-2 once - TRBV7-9 TGTGCCAGCAGCCGAGAGGCAAAAGGCTACACCTTC CASSREAKGYTF
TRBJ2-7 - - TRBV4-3 TGCGCCAGCAGCCAATACTCCGGATCCCTCGGGGAGCAGTACTTC CASSQYSGSLGEQYF
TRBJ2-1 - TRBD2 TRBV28 TGTGCCAGCAGTCGACTAGCACTACGGTACAATGAGCAGTTCTTC CASSRLALRYNEQFF
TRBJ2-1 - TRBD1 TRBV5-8 TGTGCCAGCAGCCTGGGCTGGACAGGGGGCTACAATGAGCAGTTCTTC CASSLGWTGGYNEQFF
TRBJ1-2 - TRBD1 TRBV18 TGTGCCAGCTCGGGGACCGGGACAGGGAAGACCTATGGCTACACCTTC CASSGTGTGKTYGYTF
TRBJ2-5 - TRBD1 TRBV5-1 TGCGCCAGCAGCCTAGGACAGGGGGGCGCCCAGTACTTC CASSLGQGGAQYF
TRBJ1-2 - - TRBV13 TGTGCCAGCAGCTTAGGGGGGACTGTTAACTATGGCTACACCTTC CASSLGGTVNYGYTF
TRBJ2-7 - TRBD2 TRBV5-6 TGTGCCAGCAGTTTGGGACTAGCGGTGATAGAGCAGTACTTC CASSLGLAVIEQYF
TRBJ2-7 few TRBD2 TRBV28 TGTGCCAGCAGTTCGTACGTACGACTAGCGGGAGAGAGCGAGCAGTACTTC CASSSYVRLAGESEQYF
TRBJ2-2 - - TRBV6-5 TGTGCCAGCAGTCAGGTTAGCGGACCCCCCGGGGAGCTGTTTTTT CASSQVSGPPGELFF
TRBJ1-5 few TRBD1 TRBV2 TGTGCCAGCAGTCCTCAGGGGGCGCGGGCTCAGCCCCAGCATTTT CASSPQGARAQPQHF
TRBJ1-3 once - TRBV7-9 TGTGCCAGCAGCCCCGAGGGAGGATCACTCTCCTCTGGAAACACCATATATTTT CASSPEGGSLSSGNTIYF
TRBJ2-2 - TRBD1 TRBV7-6 TGTGCCAGCAGCCCGGGACAGGCCGGGACCGGGGAGCTGTTTTTT CASSPGQAGTGELFF
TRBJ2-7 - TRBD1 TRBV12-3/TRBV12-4 TGTGCCAGCAGTCCTCAACAGGGGACGGCGTACTTC CASSPQQGTAYF
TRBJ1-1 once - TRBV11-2 TGTGCCAGCAGGCCCCTCCCGGGACAACGAGGTGGTGCTTTCTTT CASRPLPGQRGGAFF
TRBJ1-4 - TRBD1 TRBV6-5 TGTGCCAGCAGGTCCGGGACAGCTAATGAAAAACTGTTTTTT CASRSGTANEKLFF
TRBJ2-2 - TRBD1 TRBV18 TGTGCCAGCTCACTGGACAGGATTGACACCGGGGAGCTGTTTTTT CASSLDRIDTGELFF
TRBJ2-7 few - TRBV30 TGTGCCTGGGGGACACCCTCCTACGAGCAGTACTTC CAWGTPSYEQYF
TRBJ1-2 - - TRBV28 TGTGCCAGCAGTAGTGGGCAGGTTTGGGGCTACACCTTC CASSSGQVWGYTF
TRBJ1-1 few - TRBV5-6 TGTGCCAGCAGCCTGAAGACACCCAACACTGAAGCTTTCTTT CASSLKTPNTEAFF
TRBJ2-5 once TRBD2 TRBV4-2 TGTGCCAGCAGCCCTCCCTCGGGACTAGCGGACCAAGAGACCCAGTACTTC CASSPPSGLADQETQYF
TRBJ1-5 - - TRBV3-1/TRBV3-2 TGTGCCAGCAGCAACGGGGGGGGTACGCATCAGCCCCAGCATTTT CASSNGGGTHQPQHF
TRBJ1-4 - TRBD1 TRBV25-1 TGTGCCAGCAGCTCAGGGGGCCGCACTAATGAAAAACTGTTTTTT CASSSGGRTNEKLFF
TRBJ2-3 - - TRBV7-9 TGTGCCAGCAGCCCTAGCCGGGGGGCCGGAACAGATACGCAGTATTTT CASSPSRGAGTDTQYF
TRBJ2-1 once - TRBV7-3 TGTGCCAGCAGCCTCGATGGGGGGTCATACAATGAGCAGTTCTTC CASSLDGGSYNEQFF
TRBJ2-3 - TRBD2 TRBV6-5 TGTGCCAGCAGTAGGACTAGCGGGGGTTCAGATACGCAGTATTTT CASSRTSGGSDTQYF
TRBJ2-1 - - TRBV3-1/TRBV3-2 TGTGCCAGCAGCGGTCGACTAGACCCCTGGGGTGAGCAGTTCTTC CASSGRLDPWGEQFF
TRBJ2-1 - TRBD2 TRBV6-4 TGTGCCAGCAGTGACTCGATAGGGATAGCGGGATACAATGAGCAGTTCTTC CASSDSIGIAGYNEQFF
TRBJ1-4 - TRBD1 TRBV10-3 TGTGCCATCAGTGAGTCGCAACCGGGACAGGGGGGCGAAAAACTGTTTTTT CAISESQPGQGGEKLFF
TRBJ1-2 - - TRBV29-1 TGCAGCGTTGCCCTGGGGGGGCGCCCTGACTATGGCTACACCTTC CSVALGGRPDYGYTF